Listed here are 11 T cell receptor beta chains from one sample, sequenced in a study of cytomegalovirus exposure and HLA in healthy donors. The PCR made use of 60 Vbeta and 13 Jbeta primers. Produced via immunoSEQ multiplex PCR; TCRdb's table is partial and in-frame only. The sample includes tens of thousands of clones, 60% to 85% of them seen just once. The source material was PBMCs. The receptors here all came from a man younger than 40 in good health and CMV-seropositive.

The chain combines TRBV28 with TRBJ1-4; D not resolved. V lost 2 bases and J lost 3, with 7 bases in between. The CDR3 is 14 amino acids. In germline, CDR1 is MDHEN, CDR2 SYDVKM. This CDR3 is CASSLGPANEKLFF. CDR3 nucleotide sequence: TGTGCCAGCAGTTTAGGCCCAGCTAATGAAAAACTGTTTTTT. Full variable domain (missing parts from reference TRBV28 and TRBJ1-4): DVKVTQSSRYLVKRTGEKVFLECVQDMDHENMFWYRQDPGLGLRLIYFSYDVKMKEKGDIPEGYSVSREKKERFSLILESASTNQTSMYLCASSLGPANEKLFFGSGTQLSVL.

The gene calls are TRBV28 and TRBJ2-1, with 11 bases fitting TRBD2. V trimming: 6 bases; J trimming: 4 bases; junction bases outside the gene matches: 2. Germline lookup yields CDR1 MDHEN and CDR2 SYDVKM. There are 14 residues in the CDR3. CDR3 DNA: TGTGCCAGCAGATTAGCGGGAGGGTACAATGAGCAGTTCTTC. Translated, it gives CASRLAGGYNEQFF.

The rearrangement links TRBV11-2 to TRBJ1-5; 7 bases fit TRBD1. After removal of 1 base from V and 5 bases from J, the junction contained 2 bases not matched to a gene. The CDR3 sequence is 14 residues long. Per germline, CDR1 SGHAT and CDR2 FQNNGV. In nucleotides, the CDR3 is TGTGCCAGCAGCTTAGGTGGGACAGATCAGCCCCAGCATTTT. Translating it yields CASSLGGTDQPQHF.

The V call is TRBV7-2, the J call TRBJ1-2; the D is unclear. Germline-derived CDR1 and CDR2 are SGHTA and FQGNSA. This CDR3 comprises 13 residues. The V end lost 0 bases, the J end lost 8 bases, and 10 bases lay between the germline ends. For the CDR3, the DNA is TGTGCCAGCAGCTTAGCGGGCAGCTGGGGCTACACCTTC. Amino acid sequence: CASSLAGSWGYTF. Full variable domain (remainder filled in from reference TRBV7-2 and TRBJ1-2): GAGVSQSPSNKVTEKGKDVELRCDPISGHTALYWYRQSLGQGLEFLIYFQGNSAPDKSGLPSDRFSAERTGGSVSTLTIQRTQQEDSAVYLCASSLAGSWGYTFGSGTRLTVV.

This chain connects TRBV7-6 to TRBJ2-3; 8 bases map to TRBD2. The length of the CDR3 is 16 residues. V was clipped by 5 bases and J by 6 bases; unmatched bases: 13. Germline V CDR1 and CDR2: SGHVS, FNYEAQ. In nucleotides, the CDR3 is TGTGCCAGCAGCGCCCCTAGTCGAGCGGGGGAGGATACGCAGTATTTT. Translated, it gives CASSAPSRAGEDTQYF.

The chain links TRBV6-5 to TRBJ2-2; 10 nucleotides align to TRBD2. CDR1 is MNHEY, CDR2 SVGAGI, per germline. V was clipped by 8 bases and J by 4 bases; unmatched bases: 4. The CDR3 spans 14 residues. DNA of the CDR3: TGTGCCAGCCTAGCGGGAGAGAGCACCGGGGAGCTGTTTTTT. It translates to CASLAGESTGELFF.

This clone was found once. The chain links TRBV19 to TRBJ1-1; TRBD1 might be the D (6 bases). Germline V gene lookup returns CDR1 LNHDA and CDR2 SQIVND (reference sequence). The V and J ends lost 6 bases and 3 bases respectively, with 17 bases between them. This CDR3 spans 15 amino acids. Written as DNA, the CDR3 is TGTGCCAGTAGAAACCCCCAGGGGAGGGACACTGAAGCTTTCTTT. Its protein product is CASRNPQGRDTEAFF.

The V gene is TRBV30, the J gene TRBJ2-7; 11 bases are a match to TRBD2. Germline V lookup: CDR1 GTSNPN, CDR2 SVGIG (reference sequence). The CDR3 length is 15 residues. The V and J ends lost 1 base and 5 bases, in that order; junction bases with no gene match: 7. The CDR3 DNA reads TGTGCCTGGAGTGCTGCCGCTAGCGGGAGGAACGAGCAGTACTTC. This sequence encodes CAWSAAASGRNEQYF.

This sequence joins TRBV6-5 and TRBJ2-5; the match to TRBD1 covers 8 bases. Germline values: CDR1 MNHEY, CDR2 SVGAGI. The CDR3 spans 15 residues. The V and J ends lost 5 bases and 0 bases, in that order; junction bases with no gene match: 5. Here the CDR3 reads CASSQTGGDQETQYF. For the CDR3, the DNA is TGTGCCAGCAGTCAAACAGGGGGAGACCAAGAGACCCAGTACTTC.

This clone showed up just once. This chain links TRBV6-5 with TRBJ2-7; TRBD1 is a possible D gene (6 bases). This CDR3 spans 14 amino acids. Trimming shortened V by 6 bases and J by 1 base, and 13 bases separated the two germline ends. From germline, CDR1 is MNHEY and CDR2 SVGAGI. CDR3 residues: CASREQGGSYEQYF. CDR3 sequence (DNA): TGTGCCAGCAGAGAACAGGGCGGGTCCTACGAGCAGTACTTC.

The rearrangement joins TRBV27 to TRBJ1-2, with D unclear. Deletions cut 7 bases from V and 8 bases from J, with 17 bases between. CDR3 length equals 13 residues. Germline assignment: CDR1 MNHEY and CDR2 SMNVEV (reference sequence). The CDR3 loop reads CASTDNTKRGYTF. As DNA, the CDR3 is TGTGCCAGCACCGATAACACCAAGAGGGGCTACACCTTC.